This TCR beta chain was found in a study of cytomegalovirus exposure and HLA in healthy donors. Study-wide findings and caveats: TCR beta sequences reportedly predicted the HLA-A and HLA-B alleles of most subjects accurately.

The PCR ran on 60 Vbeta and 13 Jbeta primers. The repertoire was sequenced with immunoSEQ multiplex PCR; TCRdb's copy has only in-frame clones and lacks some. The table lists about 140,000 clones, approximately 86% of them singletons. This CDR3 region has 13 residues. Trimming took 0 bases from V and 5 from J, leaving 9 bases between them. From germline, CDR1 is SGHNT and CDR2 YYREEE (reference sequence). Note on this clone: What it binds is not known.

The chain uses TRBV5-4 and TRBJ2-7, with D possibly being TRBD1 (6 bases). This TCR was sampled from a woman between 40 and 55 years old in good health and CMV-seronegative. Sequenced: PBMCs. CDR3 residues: CASSLAGDHEQYF. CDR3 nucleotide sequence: TGTGCCAGCAGCTTGGCAGGGGACCACGAGCAGTACTTC.